The text below deals with one T cell receptor (beta chain). Its antigen is not identified. The CDR3 extends over 16 amino acids. Per the germline V gene, CDR1 is SGHNT and CDR2 is YYREEE (reference sequence). The V segment lost 2 bases and the J segment 3 bases; nucleotides outside the gene matches: 4. These data originate in a study of cytomegalovirus exposure and HLA in healthy donors. The PCR was carried out with 60 Vbeta primers and 13 Jbeta primers. Under the authors' procedure: In a later analysis, the count reached about 80 million unique TCR beta chains, with about 9.9 million shared. TCRdb keeps only in-frame clones here, not all; method: immunoSEQ multiplex PCR. V, J and clone size are those of that table, while D and trimming were read from the DNA. The sample carries 150,000 to 200,000 clones, 70% to 90% recorded once. The study, taken as a whole, reports: In a later analysis, several top co-occurrence clusters appeared linked to parvovirus B19, influenza, CMV and Epstein-Barr virus. Highly shared variants forming one cluster were likely a sequencing artifact. Among immune exposure information, only CMV serostatus was available.

Material: PBMCs. V gene TRBV5-4 combines with J gene TRBJ2-5; 13 nucleotides match TRBD2. The clonotype comes from a woman younger than 30 in good health and CMV-seropositive. The CDR3 loop reads CASSLPGTSGEETQYF. Here the CDR3 DNA reads TGTGCCAGCAGCTTACCCGGGACTAGCGGGGAAGAGACCCAGTACTTC.